Listed here are 13 T cell receptor beta chains from one sample, sequenced in a study of post-analysis software for immune sequencing data. Points from the study as a whole: With TRBV5-6, TRBV5-1 and TRBV20-1 included, roughly five TRBV segments were more frequent in patients than in controls.

Incorporated into the TCR beta cDNA libraries were unique molecular identifiers, which served to reduce PCR and sequencing biases. MiXCR, run by TCRdb on the PCR reads, gives a single entry per CDR3 protein. The repertoire holds 250,000 to 300,000 distinct CDR3 sequences, with 35% to 40% as singletons. Antigens of these TCRs are unknown. Material: blood. These receptors all stem from a girl aged 10 to 17 with multiple sclerosis.

This clonotype turned up a few times. The chain couples TRBV12-3 or TRBV12-4 to TRBJ2-2, with D perhaps matching TRBD2 (5 bases). The V and J ends lost 3 bases and 10 bases respectively, with 12 bases between them. The CDR3 length is 13 residues. The DNA of the CDR3 is TGTGCCAGCAGTTTCCCTTCGAGGGAGGAGCTGTTTTTT. Amino acid sequence: CASSFPSREELFF.

The DNA of the CDR3 is TGCAGTGCTCCCCCAGGACGAATGAACACTGAAGCTTTCTTT. Amino acids: CSAPPGRMNTEAFF. This chain uses TRBV20-1 with TRBJ1-1; D unclear. The CDR3 runs 14 residues. Germline values: CDR1 DFQATT, CDR2 SNEGSKA (reference sequence). The ends were cut back, 5 bases at V and 0 bases at J, with 13 bases in the middle.

This clonotype appeared many times. The rearrangement uses TRBV5-1 and TRBJ2-5; TRBD1 matches 8 bases. J lost 7 bases, V lost 4 bases, and 9 bases had no gene match. CDR3 length equals 14 residues. Germline-derived CDR1 and CDR2 are SGHRS and YFSETQ. As DNA, the CDR3 is TGCGCCAGCAGCGTAGACAGGGGAGTGGTGACCCAGTACTTC. The encoded protein is CASSVDRGVVTQYF.

Of note for this clonotype: It may be a read error: a sequence one base away is much more abundant. The V and J genes are TRBV7-9 and TRBJ2-4; TRBD2 is a possible D gene (6 bases). Per germline, CDR1 SEHNR and CDR2 FQNEAQ (reference sequence). This CDR3 contains 17 residues. The CDR3 is CANSLTGTLLAKNIQYF. In DNA, the CDR3 is TGTGCCAACAGCTTAACCGGGACTCTTCTAGCCAAAAACATTCAGTACTTC.

The chain recombines TRBV7-6 with TRBJ2-7; 10 nucleotides match TRBD1. The CDR3 extends over 16 amino acids. V was clipped by 5 bases and J by 3 bases; unmatched bases: 10. CDR1 and CDR2 from the germline V gene are SGHVS and FNYEAQ. The CDR3 loop reads CASSGNPGQGRYEQYF. DNA of the CDR3: TGTGCCAGCAGCGGCAACCCGGGACAGGGGCGCTACGAGCAGTACTTC.

V gene TRBV7-2 combines with J gene TRBJ2-2, with D possibly matching TRBD2 (5 bases). V shed 5 bases and J shed 0 bases, with 16 bases lying between them. CDR3 size: 17 residues. Looked up from germline, CDR1 is SGHTA and CDR2 is FQGNSA. DNA for the CDR3: TGTGCCAGCAGCCCCCCCCGGGGTCTAGCGAACACCGGGGAGCTGTTTTTT. Protein product: CASSPPRGLANTGELFF.

To note about this clonotype: A single base separates this from a much larger clone, so it may be a read error. The chain combines TRBV7-2 with TRBJ2-1; 7 bases match TRBD2. The J call may be incorrect, as the DNA end agrees better with TRBJ2-7. Germline CDR1 SGHTA, CDR2 FQGNSA. This CDR3 has 14 amino acids. CDR3: CASLSGVSYNEQYF. The CDR3 region has the DNA TGTGCCAGTCTAAGCGGGGTCTCCTACAATGAGCAGTACTTC.

At least ten counts were recorded for this clonotype. The V and J genes are TRBV4-1 and TRBJ2-3; 8 bases line up with TRBD2. V shed 4 bases and J 1 base; nucleotides not matched to a gene: 4. CDR1 MGHRA and CDR2 YSYEKL come from the germline V gene. The CDR3 is made up of 15 amino acids. The CDR3 spells CASSRDGGGTDTQYF. For the CDR3, the DNA is TGCGCCAGCAGCCGCGACGGGGGGGGCACAGATACGCAGTATTTT.

This clonotype was seen a few times. V and J are TRBV6-5 and TRBJ1-6; D not certain. The germline V gene has CDR1 MNHEY and CDR2 SVGAGI. Trimming left V 2 bases short and J 11 bases short, with 19 bases between. The CDR3 is 16 amino acids. CDR3 DNA sequence: TGTGCCAGCAGTTACGGCACCTCAACGTCCAAGACACCCCTCCACTTT. It yields the protein CASSYGTSTSKTPLHF.

This clonotype was picked up many times. The V gene is TRBV11-1, the J gene TRBJ2-5, with TRBD2 matching 10 bases. V shed 4 bases, J shed 0 bases, and the junction held 11 bases outside the gene matches. The germline V gene has CDR1 SGHAT and CDR2 FQDESV (reference sequence). The length of the CDR3 is 18 residues. CDR3 sequence (DNA): TGTGCCAGCAGCTCCTCTCTAGCGGGAGAGGTCAACCAAGAGACCCAGTACTTC. It codes for CASSSSLAGEVNQETQYF.

This clonotype was seen repeatedly, ten times or more. J is TRBJ2-4 and V is TRBV12-3 or TRBV12-4; TRBD1 or TRBD2 may be the D gene (6 bases each). The CDR3 contains 21 residues. Trimming pared 6 bases from V and 1 base from J, leaving 31 bases between. CDR3 protein: CASRAGRRRGSNLVAKNIQYF. The DNA of the CDR3 is TGTGCCAGCAGGGCCGGACGTCGGAGGGGGAGCAATTTGGTGGCCAAAAACATTCAGTACTTC.

The chain employs TRBV11-2 and TRBJ2-2, with D hard to call. This CDR3 comprises 14 residues. The germline CDR1 and CDR2 sequences are SGHAT and FQNNGV. V lost 2 bases and J 1 base, leaving 5 bases between the germline ends. The CDR3: CASSLLGNTGELFF. DNA of the CDR3: TGTGCCAGCAGCTTACTCGGGAACACCGGGGAGCTGTTTTTT.

This clonotype has just a few counts. The chain has TRBV20-1 and TRBJ1-4; the D gene is possibly TRBD1 (5 bases). Germline V gives CDR1 DFQATT, CDR2 SNEGSKA (reference sequence). The CDR3 length is 14 residues. V dropped 6 bases and J dropped 8 bases, with 19 bases sitting between them. As DNA, the CDR3 is TGCAGTGCGGGGGGAGGAGGCGCGGGCGAAAAACTGTTTTTT. It encodes CSAGGGGAGEKLFF.